This TCR beta chain was sequenced in a study of CD8+ T cells in alopecia areata. Overall study: Treated patients were given oral tofacitinib, which was dosed at 5 to 10 mg twice daily.

The CDR3 loop spans 15 amino acids. V was clipped by 0 bases and J by 2 bases, with 11 bases between them. Germline CDR1 is SNHLY and CDR2 is FYNNEI. Extracted from the samples, RNA was reverse transcribed into cDNA to serve as the sequencing template. Some clones are missing from TCRdb's copy, which holds only in-frame ones; the method was immunoSEQ multiplex PCR. The data hold 150,000 or so clones, with about 87% observed a single time. Study-wide findings and caveats: Clonality in lesional scalp, especially alopecia totalis/universalis, exceeded that of normal scalp. Sequencing of scalp samples also includes resident alphabeta T cells from normal skin.

Investigators sorted PBMCs to obtain both CD4+ and CD8+ T cells. Points on this clone: Its antigen is undetermined.

This rearrangement joins TRBV2 to TRBJ2-7; D tentatively reads TRBD1 or TRBD2 (6 bases each). Here the sequenced sample was CD8+ T cells sorted from blood, taken at week 0. The TCR originated in a human donor with alopecia areata. The CDR3 region is CASSEAGGFPYEQYF. DNA of the CDR3: TGTGCCAGCAGTGAAGCGGGGGGCTTTCCCTACGAGCAGTACTTC. Based on the CDR3 plus reference TRBV2 and TRBJ2-7, the full variable domain is EPEVTQTPSHQVTQMGQEVILRCVPISNHLYFYWYRQILGQKVEFLVSFYNNEISEKSEIFDDQFSVERPDGSNFTLKIRSTKLEDSAMYFCASSEAGGFPYEQYFGPGTRLTVT.